The 21 T cell receptor beta chains below come from one sample, sequenced in a study of identifying expanded T cells in peripheral blood. Profiling relied on immunoSEQ multiplex PCR, and the TCRdb table lists in-frame clones only, not all of them. The sample lists about 94,000 clones, approximately 88% occurring once. Sequenced material: blood. These TCRs come from a person aged 18 to 75 in good health.

This chain connects TRBV9 to TRBJ2-1, with TRBD2 identical over 8 bases. V shed 3 bases, J shed 2 bases, and the junction held 4 bases outside the gene matches. CDR1 SGDLS and CDR2 YYNGEE come from the germline V gene. The CDR3 consists of 15 residues. Here the CDR3 DNA reads TGTGCCAGCAGCGCCTCTAGCGGGCCCTACAATGAGCAGTTCTTC. Translation gives CASSASSGPYNEQFF. The entire variable domain, with the rest obtained from reference TRBV9 and TRBJ2-1, is as follows: DSGVTQTPKHLITATGQRVTLRCSPRSGDLSVYWYQQSLDQGLQFLIQYYNGEERAKGNILERFSAQQFPDLHSELNLSSLELGDSALYFCASSASSGPYNEQFFGPGTRLTVL.

CDR3 bases: TGTGCCAGCAGCGTATTAGCGGGGGAACTCTACGAGCAGTACTTC. It yields the protein CASSVLAGELYEQYF. The rearrangement joins TRBV11-2 to TRBJ2-7; 9 positions agree with TRBD2. With V trimmed by 5 bases and J by 3 bases, 8 bases remained unmatched. The CDR3 spans 15 residues. Germline loops: CDR1 SGHAT, CDR2 FQNNGV.

CDR3 sequence: CATPGTGGLYEQYF. Here the CDR3 DNA reads TGTGCCACCCCCGGGACAGGGGGCCTTTACGAGCAGTACTTC. This chain links TRBV6-1 with TRBJ2-7; 12 positions agree with TRBD1. With V trimmed by 10 bases and J by 4 bases, 8 bases remained unmatched. The length of the CDR3 is 14 residues. CDR1 is MNHNS, CDR2 SASEGT, per germline.

The chain couples TRBV19 to TRBJ2-7; 9 bases are shared with TRBD2. Germline V gene data show CDR1 as LNHDA and CDR2 as SQIVND (reference sequence). The junction had 13 bases not matched to a gene; V was cut back by 10 bases and J by 0 bases. This CDR3 comprises 16 residues. For the CDR3, the DNA is TGTGCCACCGCGACAGGACTAGCGCAGAGCTCCTACGAGCAGTACTTC. This encodes CATATGLAQSSYEQYF.

The chain joins TRBV18 to TRBJ1-4; TRBD1 agrees at 8 bases. Trimming at V came to 2 bases and at J to 0 bases, leaving 5 bases not matched to a gene. The CDR3 length is 17 residues. Germline V lookup: CDR1 KGHSH, CDR2 LQKENI. CDR3 DNA: TGTGCCAGCTCACCAACGGGGACAGGAGCAACTAATGAAAAACTGTTTTTT. Its translation is CASSPTGTGATNEKLFF.

This rearrangement joins TRBV29-1 to TRBJ2-1, with TRBD2 matching 10 bases. The germline CDR1 and CDR2 sequences are SQVTM and ANQGSEA. The CDR3 contains 14 residues. V trimming: 3 bases; J trimming: 3 bases; junction bases outside the gene matches: 2. CDR3 DNA sequence: TGCAGCGTTGATGCTAGCGGGAGCTACAATGAGCAGTTCTTC. Its protein is CSVDASGSYNEQFF.

V usage is TRBV11-2 and J usage is TRBJ1-2; D perhaps matches TRBD1 (5 bases). Germline-derived CDR1 and CDR2 are SGHAT and FQNNGV. This CDR3 is 12 amino acids long. V dropped 2 bases and J dropped 7 bases, with 8 bases sitting between them. The chain's CDR3 is CASSLFQGGYTF. CDR3 nucleotides: TGTGCCAGCAGCTTATTCCAGGGTGGCTACACCTTC. Together with reference TRBV11-2 and TRBJ1-2, the CDR3 gives the full variable domain: EAGVAQSPRYKIIEKRQSVAFWCNPISGHATLYWYQQILGQGPKLLIQFQNNGVVDDSQLPKDRFSAERLKGVDSTLKIQPAKLEDSAVYLCASSLFQGGYTFGSGTRLTVV.

V and J are TRBV5-1 and TRBJ1-2, with D hard to call. Germline V gene data show CDR1 as SGHRS and CDR2 as YFSETQ. The ends were cut back, 3 bases at V and 0 bases at J, with 9 bases in the middle. The CDR3 runs 14 residues. In DNA, the CDR3 is TGCGCCAGCAGCTCTACCAGTACTAACTATGGCTACACCTTC. Residues: CASSSTSTNYGYTF.

This clone was counted at least ten times. This rearrangement joins TRBV2 to TRBJ2-3; a weak D match, TRBD2 (7 bases). The CDR3 length is 15 residues. V dropped 10 bases and J dropped 1 base, with 18 bases sitting between them. The germline CDR1 and CDR2 sequences are SNHLY and FYNNEI. In nucleotides, the CDR3 is TGTGCCACCCGAGGGGGGGGGCGCGGCACAGATACGCAGTATTTT. Its translation is CATRGGGRGTDTQYF.

The chain employs TRBV2 and TRBJ2-5; D uncertain. Looked up from germline, CDR1 is SNHLY and CDR2 is FYNNEI. The V gene lost 2 bases and the J gene lost 2 bases, with 9 bases spanning the gap. The CDR3 extends over 14 amino acids. DNA of the CDR3: TGTGCCAGCAGTGAATCGACGAATCAAGAGACCCAGTACTTC. This encodes CASSESTNQETQYF. The full variable domain, completed using reference TRBV2 and TRBJ2-5, is EPEVTQTPSHQVTQMGQEVILRCVPISNHLYFYWYRQILGQKVEFLVSFYNNEISEKSEIFDDQFSVERPDGSNFTLKIRSTKLEDSAMYFCASSESTNQETQYFGPGTRLLVL.

V gene TRBV5-1 combines with J gene TRBJ1-2; 12 bases are shared with TRBD1. Germline lookup yields CDR1 SGHRS and CDR2 YFSETQ. This CDR3 is built from 14 residues. J was trimmed by 8 bases and V by 5 bases; bases with no gene match: 7. The CDR3 is CASRVGTGGEGYTF. CDR3 DNA: TGCGCCAGCAGGGTCGGGACAGGGGGCGAGGGCTACACCTTC.

The V call is TRBV4-1, the J call TRBJ2-3; TRBD2 matches 8 bases. There are 18 residues in the CDR3. Germline CDR1 MGHRA, CDR2 YSYEKL. V lost 1 base, J lost 4 bases, and 13 bases stayed unmatched. The DNA for the CDR3 is TGCGCCAGCAGCCAAGCCCGAGGCGGAGCGGGGGACGCAGATACGCAGTATTTT. Protein sequence: CASSQARGGAGDADTQYF.

CDR3 loop: CASSVDRSGNTIYF. For the CDR3, the DNA is TGCGCCAGCAGCGTCGACAGGTCTGGAAACACCATATATTTT. The chain couples TRBV5-1 to TRBJ1-3; D perhaps matches TRBD1 (6 bases). From germline, CDR1 is SGHRS and CDR2 YFSETQ. The CDR3 has 14 amino acids. V was trimmed by 4 bases and J by 1 base, leaving 9 bases between them.

This chain connects TRBV7-9 to TRBJ1-5, with TRBD1 as a possible D gene (6 bases). Trimming pared 6 bases from V and 3 bases from J, leaving 15 bases between. The CDR3 is 15 residues long. Germline V lookup: CDR1 SEHNR, CDR2 FQNEAQ (reference sequence). This chain's CDR3 is CASSLGDRNNQPQHF. The CDR3 DNA reads TGTGCCAGCAGTTTGGGCGACAGGAACAATCAGCCCCAGCATTTT.

J is TRBJ1-1 and V is TRBV30, with 7 nucleotides matching TRBD1. Germline CDR1 is GTSNPN and CDR2 is SVGIG (reference sequence). This CDR3 region has 15 residues. J lost 6 bases, V lost 4 bases, and 14 bases had no gene match. The CDR3 nucleotides read TGTGCCTGGAACACAGGGGCCACAACGGCCGCTGAAGCTTTCTTT. Translated: CAWNTGATTAAEAFF.

The V call is TRBV19, the J call TRBJ2-1; 7 bases line up with TRBD2. CDR1 is LNHDA and CDR2 is SQIVND in the germline V gene (reference sequence). There are 11 residues in the CDR3. The junction had 8 bases not matched to a gene; V was cut back by 11 bases and J by 10 bases. For the CDR3, the DNA is TGTGCCGGCTACTTGGGGGGGGAGCAGTTCTTC. Its translation is CAGYLGGEQFF.

The chain couples TRBV6-1 to TRBJ1-5; D gene uncertain. The CDR3 runs to 15 residues. CDR1 and CDR2 (germline): MNHNS, SASEGT. V was cut by 2 bases and J by 3 bases, with 11 bases left in between. The CDR3 loop reads CASSELAVINQPQHF. The DNA of the CDR3 is TGTGCCAGCAGTGAATTGGCAGTGATCAATCAGCCCCAGCATTTT.

CDR3 protein: CASSLDLWRGDTDTQYF. The DNA for the CDR3 is TGTGCCAGCAGCTTAGATCTCTGGCGGGGGGACACAGATACGCAGTATTTT. The J gene is TRBJ2-3, the V gene TRBV11-2; TRBD2 aligns across 8 bases. The trim removed 0 bases at V and 2 bases at J, leaving 7 bases unmatched. The germline V gene encodes CDR1 SGHAT and CDR2 FQNNGV. The CDR3 length is 17 residues.

CDR3 loop: CASSQDSHRDNEQFF. In DNA, the CDR3 is TGCGCCAGCAGCCAAGATTCGCACAGGGACAATGAGCAGTTCTTC. The chain combines TRBV4-3 with TRBJ2-1, with a tentative D call TRBD1 (6 bases). Germline-derived CDR1 and CDR2 are LGHNA and YSLEER. This CDR3 contains 15 residues. Trimming stripped 0 bases from V and 5 bases from J, with 11 bases between.

The chain employs TRBV15 and TRBJ2-3, with D unresolved. Germline CDR1 is LNHNV and CDR2 is YYDKDF (reference sequence). The CDR3 is made up of 14 amino acids. Trimming cost V 0 bases and J 2 bases, with 6 bases left between them. CDR3 sequence: CATSRDLDTDTQYF. The CDR3 nucleotides read TGTGCCACCAGCAGAGATTTAGACACAGATACGCAGTATTTT. Complete variable domain (other parts from reference TRBV15 and TRBJ2-3): DAMVIQNPRYQVTQFGKPVTLSCSQTLNHNVMYWYQQKSSQAPKLLFHYYDKDFNNEADTPDNFQSRRPNTSFCFLDIRSPGLGDTAMYLCATSRDLDTDTQYFGPGTRLTVL.

The chain couples TRBV30 to TRBJ1-1, with a tentative D call TRBD1 (5 bases). Germline-derived CDR1 and CDR2 are GTSNPN and SVGIG (reference sequence). Trimming cost V 4 bases and J 3 bases, with 9 bases left between them. This CDR3 region has 12 residues. The DNA for the CDR3 is TGTGCCTGGACAGGGACGGACACTGAAGCTTTCTTT. It translates to CAWTGTDTEAFF.